The 29 T cell receptor beta chains listed next were all sequenced from one sample in a study of response to subunit inactivated influenza vaccine. TCRdb itself ran the RT-PCR reads through MiXCR, one entry per CDR3 protein. The table records about 500,000 distinct CDR3 sequences, around 13% of them present only once. The material sequenced was PBMCs from blood, taken 45 days after vaccination. Source of these receptors: a man aged 50 to 60 who received an inactivated influenza vaccine.

A note on this clonotype: The junction departs from the called germline gene at one end, perhaps through a read error. The chain uses TRBV6-5 and TRBJ2-1; 7 bases match TRBD2. The germline CDR1 and CDR2 sequences are MNHEY and SVGAGI. This CDR3 region has 14 residues. CDR3 region: CASSLGGRGYEQSF. CDR3 nucleotides: TGTGCCAGCAGTTTAGGCGGGAGAGGCTATGAGCAGTCCTTC.

The chain is built from TRBV12-3 or TRBV12-4 and TRBJ2-5; 9 positions agree with TRBD2. The length of the CDR3 is 16 residues. The trim removed 6 bases at V and 4 bases at J, leaving 12 bases unmatched. CDR3 protein: CASSPWAGGPAETQYF. Here the CDR3 DNA reads TGTGCCAGCAGCCCCTGGGCGGGAGGGCCGGCAGAGACCCAGTACTTC.

This clonotype was detected only a few times. The CDR3 nucleotides read TGTGCCAGCAGTGAAGTTGGGGGTAGCAATCAGCCCCAGCATTTT. This sequence encodes CASSEVGGSNQPQHF. J is TRBJ1-5 and V is TRBV25-1, with a weak D call TRBD1 (5 bases). Germline V gene lookup returns CDR1 MGHDK and CDR2 SYGVNS. Trimming left V 2 bases short and J 0 bases short, with 8 bases between. This CDR3 comprises 15 residues.

In this sample, this clonotype turned up a few times. This chain connects TRBV6-5 to TRBJ2-3; D remains unclear. CDR1 and CDR2 (germline): MNHEY, SVGAGI. The CDR3 runs 13 residues. V gave up 3 bases and J gave up 4 bases, with 8 bases separating them. CDR3 sequence: CASSYNAADTQYF. CDR3 coding DNA: TGTGCCAGCAGTTATAACGCGGCAGATACGCAGTATTTT.

This clonotype was detected a few times. The rearrangement links TRBV6-2 or TRBV6-3 to TRBJ2-7; 9 nucleotides match TRBD1. The CDR3 is 14 amino acids. Germline V gene lookup returns CDR1 MNHEY and CDR2 SVGEGT. Trimming removed 7 bases from V and 6 bases from J; junction bases left unmatched: 10. CDR3 sequence reads: CASIGPGQGVEQYF. CDR3 nucleotide sequence: TGTGCCAGCATCGGACCGGGACAGGGTGTCGAGCAGTACTTC.

This clonotype was recorded at least ten times. The genes are TRBV12-3 or TRBV12-4 and TRBJ2-7; D call uncertain. Trimming cost V 1 base and J 5 bases, with 6 bases left between them. There are 12 residues in the CDR3. CDR3 in amino acids: CASSLGENEQYF. CDR3 in DNA: TGTGCCAGCAGTTTAGGAGAGAACGAGCAGTACTTC.

This clonotype has only a few counts. The rearrangement links TRBV20-1 to TRBJ2-7; perhaps TRBD1 as D (6 bases). Germline-derived CDR1 and CDR2 are DFQATT and SNEGSKA (reference sequence). V lost 0 bases and J 0 bases, leaving 12 bases between the germline ends. This CDR3 region has 15 residues. The CDR3 loop is CSARDTGSSSYEQYF. The CDR3 coding sequence is TGCAGTGCTAGAGATACAGGGTCGAGCTCCTACGAGCAGTACTTC.

This clonotype was counted only a few times. This chain joins TRBV7-8 and TRBJ1-3; D is undetermined. From germline, CDR1 is SGHVS and CDR2 FQNEAQ. Deletions cut 4 bases from V and 2 bases from J, with 12 bases between. CDR3 size: 15 residues. Written as DNA, the CDR3 is TGTGCCAGCAGCTCAAGGGAAGGGACTGGAAACACCATATATTTT. Translated, it gives CASSSREGTGNTIYF. The entire variable domain, with the rest obtained from reference TRBV7-8 and TRBJ1-3, is as follows: GAGVSQSPRYKVAKRGQDVALRCDPISGHVSLFWYQQALGQGPEFLTYFQNEAQLDKSGLPSDRFFAERPEGSVSTLKIQRTQQEDSAVYLCASSSREGTGNTIYFGEGSWLTVV.

V usage is TRBV28 and J usage is TRBJ2-1; 12 bases are shared with TRBD2. Per germline, CDR1 MDHEN and CDR2 SYDVKM. This CDR3 contains 17 residues. Unmatched junction bases numbered 7, after V lost 4 bases and J lost 3 bases. The CDR3 loop is CASSSGTSGPIYNEQFF. The CDR3 DNA sequence: TGTGCCAGCAGTTCAGGGACTAGCGGGCCCATCTACAATGAGCAGTTCTTC. The variable domain in full, completed from reference TRBV28 and TRBJ2-1, reads DVKVTQSSRYLVKRTGEKVFLECVQDMDHENMFWYRQDPGLGLRLIYFSYDVKMKEKGDIPEGYSVSREKKERFSLILESASTNQTSMYLCASSSGTSGPIYNEQFFGPGTRLTVL.

This clonotype was counted a few times. The DNA of the CDR3 is TGCAGTGGGGACAGGACAACACAAGAGACCCAGTACTTC. Its translation is CSGDRTTQETQYF. The V call is TRBV20-1, the J call TRBJ2-5, with 8 bases lining up with TRBD1. This CDR3 has 13 amino acids. V was pared by 7 bases and J by 2 bases, with 6 bases of the junction left unmatched. The V gene's germline CDR1 is DFQATT and CDR2 SNEGSKA (reference sequence).

The V gene is TRBV9, the J gene TRBJ2-2; D is ambiguous. There are 15 residues in the CDR3. Trimming left V 2 bases short and J 1 base short, with 9 bases between. Germline loops: CDR1 SGDLS, CDR2 YYNGEE. The CDR3 is CASSVGALNTGELFF. The CDR3 DNA reads as TGTGCCAGCAGCGTGGGCGCCTTGAACACCGGGGAGCTGTTTTTT. Together with reference TRBV9 and TRBJ2-2, the CDR3 gives the full variable domain: DSGVTQTPKHLITATGQRVTLRCSPRSGDLSVYWYQQSLDQGLQFLIQYYNGEERAKGNILERFSAQQFPDLHSELNLSSLELGDSALYFCASSVGALNTGELFFGEGSRLTVL.

The chain combines TRBV10-3 with TRBJ2-6; unclear D gene. In germline, CDR1 is ENHRY, CDR2 SYGVKD. Trimming cost V 4 bases and J 3 bases, with 10 bases left between them. The CDR3 covers 15 residues. CDR3 amino acids: CAISVGTYGANVLTF. The CDR3 nucleotides are TGTGCCATCAGTGTGGGAACTTATGGGGCCAACGTCCTGACTTTC.

The rearrangement joins TRBV6-5 to TRBJ2-7; perhaps TRBD1 as D (5 bases). Germline V CDR1 and CDR2: MNHEY, SVGAGI. The CDR3 runs 15 residues. Trimming left V 0 bases short and J 8 bases short, with 17 bases between. The CDR3 DNA sequence: TGTGCCAGCAGTTACTCTCCCAGGACACCCCTCAAGCAGTACTTC. This sequence encodes CASSYSPRTPLKQYF.

In the case of this clonotype: A clone one base away is much larger, so this may be a read error. The chain couples TRBV7-9 to TRBJ2-7; weak D call: TRBD2 (5 bases). The V end was cut by 2 bases, the J end by 7 bases, with 12 bases between. Germline values: CDR1 SEHNR, CDR2 FQNEAQ (reference sequence). The CDR3 length is 13 residues. The CDR3 region is CASSLSGFREQYF. As DNA, the CDR3 is TGTGCCAGCAGCTTATCGGGATTTAGGGAGCAGTACTTC.

The sample holds many counts of this clonotype. The rearrangement joins TRBV9 to TRBJ1-2; 8 bases line up with TRBD1. Germline V gene data show CDR1 as SGDLS and CDR2 as YYNGEE. The CDR3 extends over 13 amino acids. V lost 5 bases, J lost 6 bases, and 6 bases stayed unmatched. CDR3 coding DNA: TGTGCCAGCAGTCGGACAGGGAAGGATGGCTACACCTTC. It specifies CASSRTGKDGYTF.

This sequence joins TRBV7-2 and TRBJ2-3; unclear D gene. In germline, CDR1 is SGHTA, CDR2 FQGNSA. The V and J ends lost 5 bases and 5 bases respectively, with 14 bases between them. CDR3 length: 14 amino acids. The DNA for the CDR3 is TGTGCCAGCAGCCCATTCCGGGCGAAAGATACGCAGTATTTT. Translated: CASSPFRAKDTQYF.

V is TRBV7-9 and J is TRBJ2-1, with a possible D match to TRBD1 (7 bases). V lost 1 base and J lost 2, with 12 bases in between. The CDR3 totals 16 residues. Germline V gives CDR1 SEHNR, CDR2 FQNEAQ (reference sequence). The CDR3 sequence: CASSLGQGEAYNEQFF. CDR3 in DNA: TGTGCCAGCAGCTTAGGCCAGGGGGAGGCCTACAATGAGCAGTTCTTC.

The chain recombines TRBV5-1 with TRBJ2-1; a weak D match, TRBD2 (6 bases). Germline V gene data show CDR1 as SGHRS and CDR2 as YFSETQ. V dropped 2 bases and J dropped 7 bases, with 22 bases sitting between them. The CDR3 covers 17 residues. DNA of the CDR3: TGCGCCAGCAGCTTAGTTAGGGCGTCGGGAGACCAAAATGAGCAGTTCTTC. Its translation is CASSLVRASGDQNEQFF.

The rearrangement links TRBV5-1 to TRBJ1-4; tentative D call: TRBD1 (6 bases). V lost 4 bases and J lost 5, with 15 bases in between. Per germline, CDR1 SGHRS and CDR2 YFSETQ. This CDR3 region has 15 residues. The CDR3 here is CASSVQGQLNEKLFF. CDR3 nucleotides: TGCGCCAGCAGCGTGCAGGGGCAGCTGAATGAAAAACTGTTTTTT.

CDR3 sequence (DNA): TGCGCCAGCAGCTTGGAGACAGGGAAGCAAGAGACCCAGTACTTC. This translates into CASSLETGKQETQYF. The chain has TRBV5-1 and TRBJ2-5, with TRBD1 identical over 7 bases. Trimming removed 0 bases from V and 2 bases from J; junction bases left unmatched: 4. This CDR3 spans 15 amino acids. Per the germline V gene, CDR1 is SGHRS and CDR2 is YFSETQ.

The chain combines TRBV10-3 with TRBJ2-6; D unclear. Trimming cost V 7 bases and J 3 bases, with 7 bases left between them. CDR1 is ENHRY, CDR2 SYGVKD, per germline. The CDR3 spans 13 residues. CDR3 amino acids: CAINGIGANVLTF. The CDR3 DNA is TGTGCCATCAACGGAATTGGGGCCAACGTCCTGACTTTC.

This clonotype was seen a handful of times. V and J are TRBV6-2 or TRBV6-3 and TRBJ2-5; 8 nucleotides match TRBD2. The germline gives CDR1 MNHEY, CDR2 SVGEGT. This CDR3 has 15 amino acids. With V trimmed by 6 bases and J by 4 bases, 10 bases remained unmatched. CDR3 residues: CASSRGHGRGETQYF. The CDR3 nucleotides are TGTGCCAGCAGCCGAGGCCACGGGAGGGGAGAGACCCAGTACTTC.

This clonotype occurred many times. The genes are TRBV12-3 or TRBV12-4 and TRBJ2-1, with 11 bases lining up with TRBD2. The CDR3 is 17 amino acids. V was pared by 6 bases and J by 8 bases, with 15 bases of the junction left unmatched. Here the CDR3 DNA reads TGTGCCAGCAGCCGTACGTCGGTAGCGGGGGGGCCCTATGAGCAGTTCTTC. The encoded protein is CASSRTSVAGGPYEQFF.

This clonotype has only a few counts. V gene TRBV3-1 combines with J gene TRBJ1-6; D unresolved. The V gene lost 2 bases and the J gene lost 9 bases, with 8 bases spanning the gap. Germline V lookup: CDR1 LGHDT, CDR2 YNNKEL (reference sequence). The CDR3 covers 13 residues. The DNA for the CDR3 is TGTGCCAGCAGCCAAAGGACCGGTTCACCCCTCCACTTT. It specifies CASSQRTGSPLHF. The full variable domain, with the rest looked up from reference TRBV3-1 and TRBJ1-6, is DTAVSQTPKYLVTQMGNDKSIKCEQNLGHDTMYWYKQDSKKFLKIMFSYNNKELIINETVPNRFSPKSPDKAHLNLHINSLELGDSAVYFCASSQRTGSPLHFGNGTRLTVT.

The chain uses TRBV7-9 and TRBJ2-1; 8 bases fit TRBD2. This CDR3 has 13 amino acids. With V trimmed by 1 base and J by 10 bases, 3 bases remained unmatched. CDR1 SEHNR and CDR2 FQNEAQ come from the germline V gene (reference sequence). Here the CDR3 reads CASSLGSGREQFF. The CDR3 nucleotides are TGTGCCAGCAGCTTAGGGAGCGGGAGAGAGCAGTTCTTC.

On this clonotype itself: The junction differs from germline at one of its ends, possibly a read error. The chain uses TRBV2 and TRBJ2-3; TRBD1 is a possible D gene (5 bases). The CDR3 extends over 19 amino acids. The germline V gene encodes CDR1 SNHLY and CDR2 FYNNEI. The CDR3 loop is CACSFPDSSTKKTTDTQYF. CDR3 coding DNA: TGTGCCTGCAGTTTCCCCGACAGCAGCACTAAAAAAACCACAGATACGCAGTATTTT.

This clonotype has just a few counts. V gene TRBV20-1 combines with J gene TRBJ2-7, with D possibly TRBD1 on 6 matching bases. Germline V gene sequence: CDR1 DFQATT, CDR2 SNEGSKA (reference sequence). The CDR3 has 11 residues. Trimming cost V 6 bases and J 3 bases, with 9 bases left between them. The CDR3 region has the DNA TGCAGTGCCGAGGACAGCTACGAGCAGTACTTC. Translating gives CSAEDSYEQYF.

This clonotype was observed a few times. The J gene is TRBJ2-1, the V gene TRBV9, with 11 bases lining up with TRBD2. The germline gives CDR1 SGDLS, CDR2 YYNGEE. The CDR3 is 16 residues long. With V trimmed by 0 bases and J by 6 bases, 5 bases remained unmatched. CDR3 coding DNA: TGTGCCAGCAGCGTAGGAGTTAGCGGGGGGGCCAATGAGCAGTTCTTC. Encoded protein: CASSVGVSGGANEQFF.

This clonotype was recorded at least ten times. The V call is TRBV12-3 or TRBV12-4, the J call TRBJ2-3; no clear D. With 5 bases removed from V and 1 base from J, the gap between germline ends came to 13 bases. The CDR3 covers 15 residues. DNA for the CDR3: TGTGCCAGCAGTCTCCACGGTGGAGGCACAGATACGCAGTATTTT. Residues: CASSLHGGGTDTQYF.